These 3 T cell receptor beta chains originate from one sample sequenced in a study of cytomegalovirus exposure and HLA in healthy donors. The study ran its PCR with 60 Vbeta and 13 Jbeta primers. Sequencing was performed with immunoSEQ multiplex PCR; in TCRdb, only in-frame clones are kept and a portion is missing. The table records approximately 100,000 clones, 70% to 80% of them present only once. The sequencing input was PBMCs. Every receptor here comes from a man younger than 35 in good health and CMV-seropositive.

V is TRBV29-1 and J is TRBJ1-4; tentatively, D is TRBD1 (5 bases). The CDR3 is 15 amino acids. Germline V gives CDR1 SQVTM, CDR2 ANQGSEA. Trimming cost V 0 bases and J 7 bases, with 15 bases left between them. The CDR3 here is CSVEDFGGGSEKLFF. CDR3 nucleotide sequence: TGCAGCGTTGAAGATTTTGGGGGAGGGAGTGAAAAACTGTTTTTT.

J is TRBJ2-2 and V is TRBV30; D is unresolved. V was pared by 5 bases and J by 4 bases, with 14 bases between. The CDR3 spans 14 residues. Germline V gene lookup returns CDR1 GTSNPN and CDR2 SVGIG (reference sequence). This CDR3 is CAWETSRITGELFF. DNA for the CDR3: TGTGCCTGGGAAACGAGTAGAATCACCGGGGAGCTGTTTTTT.

The chain carries TRBV2 and TRBJ2-5, with 8 bases lining up with TRBD2. J gave up 5 bases and V 5 bases, and 19 bases lay outside the gene matches. The CDR3 totals 18 residues. Per germline, CDR1 SNHLY and CDR2 FYNNEI. The CDR3 protein is CASSLSPIGGALIETQYF. Here the CDR3 DNA reads TGTGCCAGCAGTCTGAGCCCCATCGGGGGGGCCTTGATCGAGACCCAGTACTTC.